This is a list of T cell receptor beta chains from one sample in a study of blood T cell repertoires in COVID-19. Clones were read by immunoSEQ multiplex PCR, and TCRdb kept only the in-frame ones, dropping some. The table has approximately 77,000 clones, more than 80% seen once. The source material was peripheral blood. Every receptor here comes from a woman between 65 and 79 years old with acute or convalescent COVID-19. The CDR3 runs from the conserved cysteine through the conserved F or W. Fields, in order: CDR3 length, V gene, CDR3 protein.

>17|TRBV4-2
CASSQWRLAGNTDTQYF
>13|TRBV29-1
CSVMFLQGQKTFF
>14|TRBV7-9
CASTSLTGRMEAFF
>11|TRBV5-1
CASSLQETQYF
>13|TRBV12-3/TRBV12-4
CASSLGSYNEQFF
>14|TRBV6-2/TRBV6-3
CASSTGISNQPQHF
>13|TRBV5-1
CASSMDLSYGYTF
>13|TRBV5-8
CASSFPEYTEAFF
>15|TRBV6-6
CASSQPDRANTEAFF
>14|TRBV14
CASSQVSADYGYTF
>13|TRBV7-2
CASSLARGDTQYF
>13|TRBV7-2
CASSPVSGTEAFF
>16|TRBV7-8
CASSSNRGRPGNTIYF
>14|TRBV7-8
CASSLAGAVTEAFF
>16|TRBV5-6
CASSLVTSGVAGELFF
>13|TRBV28
CASSLFVQNEQFF
>14|TRBV7-6
CASQGGLSGNTIYF
>16|TRBV5-6
CASSLLGGTEDYEQYF
>15|TRBV4-1
CASSRDDNSNQPQHF
>18|TRBV19
CASRRTGTFPPGANVLTF
>15|TRBV27
CASSSHRDRVYEQYF
>14|TRBV5-1
CASSQRGAVYTQYF
>14|TRBV25-1
CASSEYRGRETQYF
>17|TRBV7-2
CASSRSASLRPGNIQYF
>13|TRBV7-2
CASGGGRRDTQYF
>16|TRBV10-1
CASNLAGDVIGETQYF
>14|TRBV7-2
CASSNPQGATEAFF
>12|TRBV19
CASSPVNNEQFF
>14|TRBV6-5
CASSYSSGIYGYTF
>16|TRBV7-2
CASSQHSSGGNQPQHF
>14|TRBV10-3
CAISRVGRADTQYF
>16|TRBV7-6
CASSSYAGGSGNTIYF
>16|TRBV2
CATTGRTAAYNSPLHF
>14|TRBV3-1/TRBV3-2
CASSQGGGITEAFF
>17|TRBV2
CASSGRASGGPTDTQYF
>17|TRBV7-6
CASSTAGPGPSGNTIYF
>15|TRBV9
CASRAAGSSYNEQFF
>16|TRBV6-2/TRBV6-3
CASSLNSYRGTDTQYF
>18|TRBV4-1
CASSQVGQGDRSGNTIYF
>14|TRBV5-1
CASSSYRPEETQYF
>15|TRBV5-4
CASSSDRVRDTEAFF
>13|TRBV13
CASSPGTDYEQYF
>18|TRBV7-2
CASSLYNNSGSSYNEQFF